This TCR beta chain is drawn from a study of T cell responses to AZD1222 COVID-19 vaccine. General observations from the study: Most donors were white British, females outnumbered males, and clonal diversity was possibly underestimated. After two AZD1222 doses, spike-specific TCR breadth and depth rose versus day 0.

Points on this clone: What it binds is unknown.

The V end was cut by 0 bases, the J end by 5 bases, with 8 bases between. The CDR3 extends over 14 amino acids. Germline CDR1 MNHEY, CDR2 SVGAGI. Sequencing used immunoSEQ multiplex PCR; TCRdb keeps in-frame clones, though not all of them. The sample carries 150,000 to 200,000 clones, around 92% recorded once. This specimen consisted of peripheral blood, obtained on day 0 of AZD1222 vaccination. The gene calls are TRBV6-5 and TRBJ2-1; D remains unclear. The TCR comes from an adult in good health. CDR3 amino acids: CASSYSGLNNEQFF. The DNA for the CDR3 is TGTGCCAGCAGTTACTCAGGCCTTAACAATGAGCAGTTCTTC.